This T cell receptor (beta chain) was identified during a study of cytomegalovirus exposure and HLA in healthy donors. As for the study in general: Findings of an earlier analysis included 117 million unique TCR beta sequences from roughly 190 million T cells. Study-wide findings and caveats: Upon later analysis, HLA-associated TCR beta chains proved more clonally expanded than other, equally common chains. Analysis was carried out at a later point, and it linked a missense DCLRE1C variant to TCR beta V- and J-gene trimming.

The PCR was carried out with 60 Vbeta primers and 13 Jbeta primers. Here immunoSEQ multiplex PCR was the method, and the copy in TCRdb shows in-frame clones only, minus some. The table lists under 120,000 clones, 74% of them singletons. Concerning this clone: As yet, its antigen is unknown.

V shed 4 bases and J 5 bases; nucleotides not matched to a gene: 6. Germline assignment: CDR1 SGHVS and CDR2 FNYEAQ. The CDR3 spans 15 residues. The receptor was derived from a man between 45 and 60 years old in good health and CMV-seropositive. The sequencing sample was made of PBMCs. V usage is TRBV7-6 and J usage is TRBJ2-5; 11 bases align to TRBD1. The CDR3 sequence: CASSWTGGNGETQYF. DNA for the CDR3: TGTGCCAGCAGCTGGACAGGGGGCAATGGGGAGACCCAGTACTTC.